The clone carrying this T cell receptor beta chain has just one count. The antigen is undetermined. These data come from a study of T cell responses to AZD1222 COVID-19 vaccine. Clones were read by immunoSEQ multiplex PCR, and TCRdb kept only the in-frame ones, dropping some. The sample has 150,000 to 180,000 clones, over 70% seen once. The study, taken as a whole, reports: Targeting of unmutated variant regions was reportedly seen in nearly half of spike-specific TCRs. The donor cohort was predominantly white British with a female majority, and clonal diversity may have been underestimated. At 160-218 and 743-854, vaccine-associated CD4 TCRs were dominant, and they spanned spike.

The CDR3 has 13 residues. V and J are TRBV1 and TRBJ2-2. TRBV1 represents a pseudogene. This sample comprised peripheral blood, obtained 28 days after the second AZD1222 dose. The sequence was collected from an adult who received the AZD1222 COVID-19 vaccine. CDR3: CTSSQVRPGELFF. CDR3 nucleotides: TGCACCAGCAGCCAAGTAAGGCCTGGGGAGCTGTTTTTT.